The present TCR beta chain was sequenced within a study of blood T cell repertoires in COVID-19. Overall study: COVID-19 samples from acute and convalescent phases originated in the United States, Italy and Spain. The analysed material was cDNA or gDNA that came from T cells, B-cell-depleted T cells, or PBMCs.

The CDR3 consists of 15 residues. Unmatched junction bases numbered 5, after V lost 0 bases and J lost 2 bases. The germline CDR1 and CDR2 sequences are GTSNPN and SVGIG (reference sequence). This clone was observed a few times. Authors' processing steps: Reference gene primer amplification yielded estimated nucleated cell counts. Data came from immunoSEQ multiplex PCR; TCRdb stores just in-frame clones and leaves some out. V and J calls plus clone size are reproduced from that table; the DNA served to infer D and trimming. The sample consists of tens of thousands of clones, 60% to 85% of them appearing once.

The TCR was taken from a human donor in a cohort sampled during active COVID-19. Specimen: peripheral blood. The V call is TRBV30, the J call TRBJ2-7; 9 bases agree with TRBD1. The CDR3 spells CAWSVGTGIAYEQYF. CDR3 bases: TGTGCCTGGAGTGTAGGGACAGGGATCGCCTACGAGCAGTACTTC.